This T cell receptor beta chain was captured by sequencing in a study of CD8 T cells in Susac syndrome. Study as a whole: Patients with Susac syndrome who were sequenced included roughly 6 with active disease and eight or nine in remission.

About 0.5 to 1 ug RNA was reverse transcribed with random hexamers. Amplification of TCR beta CDR3 was carried out by immunoSEQ multiplex PCR, which covered 54 Vbeta and 13 Jbeta segments. TCRdb analysed the immunoSEQ multiplex PCR reads with MiXCR anew, one entry per CDR3 protein. The data show under 95,000 distinct CDR3 sequences, with about 93% seen just once and roughly 0.31% held by the top ten. This clonotype was sampled from a human donor with Susac syndrome. The sequenced sample consisted of CD4+ T cells from PBMCs.

CDR3: CAWRTGTGPYGYTF. The CDR3 region has the DNA TGTGCCTGGAGAACCGGGACAGGGCCCTATGGCTACACCTTC. J is TRBJ1-2 and V is TRBV30; 9 bases fit TRBD1. Losses at the gene ends were 3 bases for V and 4 bases for J; bases not matched to a gene: 6. CDR1 GTSNPN and CDR2 SVGIG come from the germline V gene (reference sequence). The CDR3 extends over 14 amino acids.